One and the same sample provided the 10 T cell receptor beta chains below, sequenced in a study of OX40 agonist ivuxolimab in advanced cancers. Generated by immunoSEQ multiplex PCR, the TCRdb table keeps only in-frame clones and is missing some. The table records about 42,000 clones, 70% to 90% of them present only once. Sequenced material: CD4+ or CD8+ T cells sorted from blood, taken in a trial of the OX40 agonist ivuxolimab. The receptors come from an adult with an advanced solid tumor such as melanoma, head and neck, liver or kidney cancer.

The chain combines TRBV7-9 with TRBJ2-7; no clear D gene. The V gene lost 1 base and the J gene lost 5 bases, with 15 bases spanning the gap. CDR1 is SEHNR, CDR2 FQNEAQ, per germline (reference sequence). The CDR3 runs to 15 residues. The CDR3 here is CASSLVGARNDEQYF. CDR3 nucleotide sequence: TGTGCCAGCAGCTTAGTTGGTGCTAGAAACGACGAGCAGTACTTC.

The rearrangement joins TRBV27 to TRBJ2-7, with 7 bases fitting TRBD2. The ends lost 4 bases at V and 6 bases at J; junction bases unmatched: 9. This CDR3 spans 14 amino acids. CDR1 is MNHEY and CDR2 is SMNVEV in the germline V gene (reference sequence). The CDR3 DNA reads TGTGCCAGCAGTTCGACTAGCAGGATTATCGAGCAGTACTTC. This sequence encodes CASSSTSRIIEQYF.

The rearrangement joins TRBV7-9 to TRBJ2-7; D uncertain. Per the germline V gene, CDR1 is SEHNR and CDR2 is FQNEAQ (reference sequence). The length of the CDR3 is 16 residues. Trimming took 4 bases from V and 0 from J, leaving 16 bases between them. CDR3 bases: TGTGCCAGCAGCTCAAAGGCCGACCTTCCCTCCTACGAGCAGTACTTC. Residues: CASSSKADLPSYEQYF.

The chain recombines TRBV14 with TRBJ1-1, with TRBD1 as a possible D gene (5 bases). CDR1 SGHDN and CDR2 FVKESK come from the germline V gene. The CDR3 runs to 17 residues. The V gene lost 1 base and the J gene lost 1 base, with 16 bases spanning the gap. CDR3 DNA sequence: TGTGCCAGCAGCCAAGGACAACAATTGGGACGGAACACTGAAGCTTTCTTT. Translation gives CASSQGQQLGRNTEAFF.

V gene TRBV5-5 combines with J gene TRBJ2-7, with a possible D match to TRBD1 (6 bases). This CDR3 comprises 15 residues. Germline lookup yields CDR1 SGHKS and CDR2 YYEKEE (reference sequence). Trimming took 5 bases from V and 0 from J, leaving 15 bases between them. DNA for the CDR3: TGTGCCAGCAGGGCCGGGACAACGAGCTCCTACGAGCAGTACTTC. Residues: CASRAGTTSSYEQYF.

Here the CDR3 reads CASSPPDRGLDIQYF. The CDR3 DNA is TGTGCCAGCAGCCCTCCGGACAGGGGGCTGGACATTCAGTACTTC. This rearrangement joins TRBV7-9 to TRBJ2-4; 11 nucleotides align to TRBD1. The germline gives CDR1 SEHNR, CDR2 FQNEAQ (reference sequence). The CDR3 extends over 15 amino acids. J gave up 8 bases and V 5 bases, and 8 bases lay outside the gene matches.

This rearrangement joins TRBV4-1 to TRBJ1-5; D possibly corresponds to TRBD1 (6 bases). V gave up 3 bases and J gave up 6 bases, with 12 bases separating them. The germline gives CDR1 MGHRA, CDR2 YSYEKL. The CDR3 is made up of 14 amino acids. The CDR3: CASSQGGARQPQHF. The CDR3 region has the DNA TGCGCCAGCAGCCAGGGGGGGGCGCGTCAGCCCCAGCATTTT.

The V gene is TRBV28, the J gene TRBJ2-1, with D hard to call. Germline V gene lookup returns CDR1 MDHEN and CDR2 SYDVKM. Between the trimmed V and J ends, which lost 3 bases and 0 bases, there was a span of 6 bases. CDR3 length: 14 residues. CDR3 sequence (DNA): TGTGCCAGCAGTTTGAGAGTCTCCTACAATGAGCAGTTCTTC. Translated: CASSLRVSYNEQFF. Drawing the rest from reference TRBV28 and TRBJ2-1, the complete variable domain is DVKVTQSSRYLVKRTGEKVFLECVQDMDHENMFWYRQDPGLGLRLIYFSYDVKMKEKGDIPEGYSVSREKKERFSLILESASTNQTSMYLCASSLRVSYNEQFFGPGTRLTVL.

In this sample, this clone turned up once. The V call is TRBV27, the J call TRBJ1-4; D is unresolved. The CDR3 runs 15 residues. V was cut by 2 bases and J by 3 bases, with 10 bases left in between. The V gene's germline CDR1 is MNHEY and CDR2 SMNVEV (reference sequence). CDR3 sequence: CASSLVVRPNEKLFF. The DNA of the CDR3 is TGTGCCAGCAGTTTAGTCGTCCGACCTAATGAAAAACTGTTTTTT.

The chain uses TRBV19 and TRBJ2-2; D is perhaps TRBD1 or TRBD2 (5 bases each). V shed 3 bases and J shed 4 bases, with 18 bases lying between them. The CDR3 runs to 17 residues. CDR1 and CDR2 (germline): LNHDA, SQIVND (reference sequence). CDR3 sequence (DNA): TGTGCCAGTAGTATTTTAGTCGGTGTGGGGACCACCGGGGAGCTGTTTTTT. It specifies CASSILVGVGTTGELFF.